This is a list of T cell receptor beta chains from one sample in a study of neurological immune-mediated disorders. TCRdb fed the 5' RACE reads into MiXCR, producing one record per CDR3 protein. In the table there are tens of thousands of distinct CDR3 sequences, under 4.5% of which are singletons. Sequenced material: PBMCs. All receptors derive from a woman aged 50 to 65 with multiple sclerosis. Both conserved end residues are part of each CDR3. A D gene is named only where the DNA matches it firmly. Clone size appears in some rows only: once, few, many, or a class for an expanded clone.

D gene,V gene,clone size,J gene,CDR3 protein,CDR3 DNA
NA,TRBV20-1,many,TRBJ2-3,CSARTGLDTQYF,TGCAGTGCTAGAACGGGGTTGGATACGCAGTATTTT
TRBD2,TRBV5-1,many,TRBJ2-1,CASSPTSGGAGEQFF,TGCGCCAGCAGCCCTACTAGCGGGGGGGCAGGAGAGCAGTTCTTC
TRBD2,TRBV7-2,many,TRBJ2-7,CASSSLAGVHEQYF,TGTGCCAGCAGCTCACTAGCGGGGGTCCACGAGCAGTACTTC
NA,TRBV6-1,many,TRBJ2-7,CASSEGAGHGPYEQYF,TGTGCCAGCAGTGAAGGGGCAGGGCACGGCCCCTACGAGCAGTACTTC
NA,TRBV4-2,many,TRBJ2-1,CASSQESAPHNEQFF,TGTGCCAGCAGCCAAGAATCCGCCCCCCACAATGAGCAGTTCTTC
NA,TRBV20-1,many,TRBJ1-2,CSARDRWDANYGYTF,TGCAGTGCTAGAGATCGGTGGGACGCCAACTATGGCTACACCTTC
TRBD2,TRBV2,many,TRBJ2-3,CASSERGGWDTQYF,TGTGCCAGCAGTGAGCGGGGGGGCTGGGATACGCAGTATTTT
NA,TRBV3-1,many,TRBJ1-5,CASSQDGVPNAQPQHF,TGTGCCAGCAGCCAAGATGGAGTACCAAACGCGCAGCCCCAGCATTTT
NA,TRBV7-9,many,TRBJ1-1,CASSLAPRNTEAFF,TGTGCCAGCAGCTTAGCCCCTCGAAACACTGAAGCTTTCTTT
NA,TRBV5-1,NA,TRBJ2-6,CASSARGRGGATGANVLTF,TGCGCCAGCAGCGCCCGGGGGCGGGGAGGTGCTACTGGGGCCAACGTCCTGACTTTC
NA,TRBV20-1,many,TRBJ2-3,CSAAGRRTSTDTQYF,TGCAGTGCCGCGGGGCGGCGCACGAGCACAGATACGCAGTATTTT
NA,TRBV20-1,many,TRBJ2-2,CSAQEGANTGELFF,TGCAGTGCTCAGGAGGGCGCGAACACCGGGGAGCTGTTTTTT
NA,TRBV7-2,many,TRBJ2-5,CASSLSRARGETQYF,TGTGCCAGCAGCTTAAGCAGGGCCCGGGGTGAGACCCAGTACTTC
NA,TRBV18,NA,TRBJ1-4,CASSPGTNEKLFF,TGTGCCAGCTCACCAGGAACTAATGAAAAACTGTTTTTT
NA,TRBV6-6,many,TRBJ1-2,CASSLGNSYGYTF,TGTGCCAGCAGCCTCGGCAACAGCTATGGCTACACCTTC
NA,TRBV4-1,many,TRBJ2-7,CASSQGSQTYEQYF,TGCGCCAGCAGCCAAGGCTCACAGACTTACGAGCAGTACTTC
NA,TRBV19,many,TRBJ2-1,CASSSLVSSYNEQFF,TGTGCCAGTAGTTCCCTGGTGAGCTCCTACAATGAGCAGTTCTTC
TRBD1,TRBV5-6,many,TRBJ1-2,CASSYGTEYGYTF,TGTGCCAGCAGCTATGGGACAGAGTATGGCTACACCTTC
TRBD1,TRBV20-1,many,TRBJ2-1,CSGKGQGDYNEQFF,TGCAGTGGTAAGGGACAGGGGGACTACAATGAGCAGTTCTTC
NA,TRBV5-1,NA,TRBJ2-7,CASSLERGAYEQYF,TGCGCCAGCAGCTTGGAAAGGGGGGCCTACGAGCAGTACTTC
NA,TRBV7-2,many,TRBJ2-5,CASSYPLRGETQYF,TGTGCCAGCAGCTACCCGTTAAGGGGTGAGACCCAGTACTTC
NA,TRBV20-1,many,TRBJ2-1,CSARRTYNEQFF,TGCAGTGCCAGACGTACCTACAATGAGCAGTTCTTC
TRBD1,TRBV5-1,many,TRBJ1-6,CASSAHWDSYNSPLHF,TGCGCCAGCAGCGCCCATTGGGACAGCTATAATTCACCCCTCCACTTT
TRBD2,TRBV7-8,many,TRBJ2-3,CASSSGTSQYF,TGTGCCAGCAGCTCCGGGACTAGTCAGTATTTT
NA,TRBV6-1,NA,TRBJ2-3,CASSPEHGDTQYF,TGTGCCAGCAGCCCAGAGCATGGAGATACGCAGTATTTT
TRBD1,TRBV5-5,many,TRBJ2-7,CASSLHMDRGYEQYF,TGTGCCAGCAGCTTGCACATGGACAGGGGCTACGAGCAGTACTTC
NA,TRBV2,many,TRBJ2-2,CASSEARRVGELFF,TGTGCCAGCAGTGAAGCTCGCCGGGTCGGGGAGCTGTTTTTT
NA,TRBV7-9,many,TRBJ2-5,CASSFSGWLRETQYF,TGTGCCAGCAGCTTCTCCGGGTGGTTGCGCGAGACCCAGTACTTC
TRBD1,TRBV3-1,many,TRBJ1-6,CASSLGGRRDSPLHF,TGTGCCAGCAGCCTAGGGGGCCGGAGGGATTCACCCCTCCACTTT
TRBD1,TRBV9,many,TRBJ2-5,CASSFRDSETQYF,TGTGCCAGCAGCTTCCGGGACAGTGAGACCCAGTACTTC
TRBD1,TRBV5-1,many,TRBJ2-5,CASSPTGGKETQYF,TGCGCCAGCAGCCCTACAGGGGGAAAAGAGACCCAGTACTTC
TRBD2,TRBV12-3/TRBV12-4,many,TRBJ2-7,CPSSQTSGGSYEQYF,TGTCCCAGCAGCCAAACTAGCGGGGGTTCCTACGAGCAGTACTTC
NA,TRBV6-2/TRBV6-3,many,TRBJ2-2,CASTGPNTGELFF,TGTGCCAGCACCGGGCCTAACACCGGGGAGCTGTTTTTT
NA,TRBV6-5,few,TRBJ1-1,CASSSRGGGTEAFF,TGTGCCAGCAGTTCAAGGGGGGGTGGAACTGAAGCTTTCTTT
NA,TRBV5-1,many,TRBJ1-1,CASSLYGNEAFF,TGCGCCAGCAGCTTGTATGGGAACGAAGCTTTCTTT
NA,TRBV20-1,many,TRBJ1-1,CSATRTEGTEAFF,TGCAGTGCTACCCGGACGGAGGGGACTGAAGCTTTCTTT
NA,TRBV12-3/TRBV12-4,many,TRBJ1-2,CASSVGGLSGYTF,TGTGCCAGCAGCGTTGGGGGTTTGTCTGGCTACACCTTC
TRBD2,TRBV20-1,many,TRBJ2-1,CSAQGLQNNEQFF,TGCAGTGCCCAGGGACTACAAAACAATGAGCAGTTCTTC
TRBD1,TRBV20-1,many,TRBJ1-1,CSADRGNTEAFF,TGCAGTGCTGACAGGGGAAACACTGAAGCTTTCTTT
NA,TRBV5-1,many,TRBJ1-1,CASSPSMNTEAFF,TGCGCCAGCAGCCCCTCGATGAACACTGAAGCTTTCTTT
TRBD2,TRBV20-1,many,TRBJ2-1,CSASRRGEGYEQFF,TGCAGTGCTAGCAGGCGGGGGGAAGGTTATGAGCAGTTCTTC
NA,TRBV5-4,many,TRBJ1-2,CASSLGVELGYGYTF,TGTGCCAGCAGCTTGGGGGTTGAGCTCGGGTATGGCTACACCTTC
TRBD2,TRBV20-1,many,TRBJ2-2,CSASGTRNTGELFF,TGCAGTGCTAGTGGGACTAGGAACACCGGGGAGCTGTTTTTT
TRBD1,TRBV27,many,TRBJ2-1,CASSLLGGQGAPYNVQFF,TGTGCCAGCAGTTTATTAGGCGGACAGGGGGCCCCATACAATGTGCAGTTCTTC
TRBD2,TRBV20-1,many,TRBJ2-1,CSAKGLAGGYGSYNEQFF,TGCAGTGCTAAAGGACTAGCGGGGGGGTACGGCTCCTACAATGAGCAGTTCTTC
TRBD2,TRBV28,NA,TRBJ2-7,CASKPPGLAGYEQYF,TGTGCCAGCAAACCTCCGGGACTAGCGGGATACGAGCAGTACTTC
NA,TRBV27,many,TRBJ1-5,CASSKGGPRPQHF,TGTGCCAGCAGTAAGGGGGGTCCGCGGCCCCAGCATTTT
TRBD1,TRBV7-9,many,TRBJ1-1,CASSPRTGTSEAFF,TGTGCCAGCAGCCCACGGACAGGAACAAGTGAAGCTTTCTTT
NA,TRBV6-5,many,TRBJ1-1,CASSYYRERLNTEAFF,TGTGCCAGCAGTTACTACAGGGAACGTTTGAACACTGAAGCTTTCTTT
NA,TRBV5-6,many,TRBJ2-2,CASSFGTDTGELFF,TGTGCCAGCAGCTTCGGGACGGACACCGGGGAGCTGTTTTTT
TRBD1,TRBV5-1,many,TRBJ2-2,CASSLPTGDAGTGELFF,TGCGCCAGCAGCTTGCCGACAGGGGATGCAGGGACCGGGGAGCTGTTTTTT
TRBD2,TRBV7-2,many,TRBJ2-5,CASSPLAGGWETQYF,TGTGCCAGCAGCCCCCTAGCGGGGGGCTGGGAGACCCAGTACTTC
TRBD1,TRBV14,many,TRBJ2-7,CASSQANRGYYEQYF,TGTGCCAGCAGCCAAGCAAACAGGGGGTACTACGAGCAGTACTTC
TRBD2,TRBV6-2/TRBV6-3,many,TRBJ2-2,CASYLAYQRGDSNTGELFF,TGTGCCAGCTATCTCGCTTACCAGCGGGGGGATTCGAACACCGGGGAGCTGTTTTTT
TRBD2,TRBV20-1,many,TRBJ2-3,CSARRGGLDTQYF,TGCAGTGCCAGACGGGGGGGCTTAGATACGCAGTATTTT
TRBD1,TRBV20-1,many,TRBJ1-5,CSASVQGAQPQHF,TGCAGTGCTTCCGTCCAGGGGGCCCAGCCCCAGCATTTT
TRBD2,TRBV6-2/TRBV6-3,many,TRBJ2-2,CATNPGGGRNTGELFF,TGTGCCACGAACCCCGGGGGGGGCCGCAACACCGGGGAGCTGTTTTTT
NA,TRBV7-2,many,TRBJ2-2,CASRRITGELFF,TGTGCCAGCAGAAGGATCACCGGGGAGCTGTTTTTT
TRBD1,TRBV7-9,many,TRBJ2-5,CASSTRDRGQETQYF,TGTGCCAGCAGCACTCGAGACAGGGGCCAAGAGACCCAGTACTTC
NA,TRBV9,many,TRBJ2-2,CASSVTPSTNTGELFF,TGTGCCAGCAGCGTAACCCCTTCTACGAACACCGGGGAGCTGTTTTTT